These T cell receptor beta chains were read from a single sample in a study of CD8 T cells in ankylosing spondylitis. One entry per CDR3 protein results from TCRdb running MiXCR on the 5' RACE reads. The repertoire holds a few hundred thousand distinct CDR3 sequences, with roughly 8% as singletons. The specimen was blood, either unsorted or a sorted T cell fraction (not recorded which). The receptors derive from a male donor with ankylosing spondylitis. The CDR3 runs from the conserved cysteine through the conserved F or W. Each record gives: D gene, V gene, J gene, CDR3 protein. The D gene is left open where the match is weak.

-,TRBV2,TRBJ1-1,CATQAHAGNTEAFF
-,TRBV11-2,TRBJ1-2,CASSQTDYGYTF
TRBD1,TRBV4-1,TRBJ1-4,CASSQGGRTGWEKLFF
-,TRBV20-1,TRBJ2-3,CSASAFTDTQYF
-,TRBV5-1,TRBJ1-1,CASSYIVDNTEAFF
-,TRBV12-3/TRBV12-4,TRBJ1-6,CASSSTGNSPLHF
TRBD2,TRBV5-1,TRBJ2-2,CASSFREGLGTGELFF
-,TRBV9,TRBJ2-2,CASSVAHTGELFF
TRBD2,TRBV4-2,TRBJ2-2,CASSQAGLAGIGELFF
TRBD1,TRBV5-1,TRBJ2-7,CASSTGQGAYEQYF
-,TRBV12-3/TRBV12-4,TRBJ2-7,CASSPPGVLGWDEQYF